This entry lists 25 T cell receptor beta chains sequenced from one sample in a study of CD8+ T cells in alopecia areata. It was cDNA, reverse transcribed from extracted RNA, that served as the sequencing template. Using immunoSEQ multiplex PCR, the repertoire was profiled, and TCRdb retains in-frame clones only, with some absent. The sample consists of about 200,000 clones, 45% to 70% of them appearing once. Sequencing used CD8+ T cells sorted from blood. These receptors came from a human donor in good health.

The chain employs TRBV4-2 and TRBJ1-2; D remains unclear. This CDR3 contains 16 residues. Germline V lookup: CDR1 LGHNA, CDR2 YNFKEQ. Trimming left V 0 bases short and J 7 bases short, with 18 bases between. DNA of the CDR3: TGTGCCAGCAGCCAAGATACATCAGGAGTTCTTAGTGGCTACACCTTC. Translating it yields CASSQDTSGVLSGYTF.

This clone was detected a few times. V usage is TRBV27 and J usage is TRBJ1-2, with D tentatively TRBD1 (5 bases). Trimming removed 5 bases at V and 5 bases at J, with 21 bases between. CDR1 MNHEY and CDR2 SMNVEV come from the germline V gene (reference sequence). The CDR3 extends over 16 amino acids. The DNA of the CDR3 is TGTGCCAGCAGTCCATCAGGGATGGGTCTTATTTATGGCTACACCTTC. Its protein is CASSPSGMGLIYGYTF.

The rearrangement joins TRBV23-1 to TRBJ1-5, with D unclear. TRBV23-1 is noted as an ORF with a role that remains uncertain. V was shortened by 9 bases and J by 4 bases, with 13 bases between the two germline ends. The CDR3 extends over 13 amino acids. CDR3 sequence (DNA): TGCGCCAGGGGAGGAGGGCCTAATCAGCCCCAGCATTTT. Translating it yields CARGGGPNQPQHF.

This clone turned up a few times. The CDR3 region has the DNA TGCGCCAGCAGCCACCCCGGCGGGTCCGGGGCAGATACGCAGTATTTT. Encoded protein: CASSHPGGSGADTQYF. The rearrangement uses TRBV4-1 and TRBJ2-3; weak D call: TRBD2 (5 bases). Trimming took 3 bases from V and 4 from J, leaving 17 bases between them. The CDR3 covers 16 residues. Per the germline V gene, CDR1 is MGHRA and CDR2 is YSYEKL.

V and J are TRBV4-1 and TRBJ1-2, with D perhaps matching TRBD1 (6 bases). Deletions cut 1 base from V and 4 bases from J, with 16 bases between. Germline V lookup: CDR1 MGHRA, CDR2 YSYEKL. The length of the CDR3 is 16 residues. The CDR3 nucleotides are TGCGCCAGCAGCCAAGCCATGGGGGGCGCGCCCTATGGCTACACCTTC. This gives the protein CASSQAMGGAPYGYTF.

The chain carries TRBV13 and TRBJ1-2; TRBD1 aligns across 8 bases. CDR1 and CDR2 (germline): PRHDT, FYEKMQ (reference sequence). The CDR3 runs 15 residues. Germline trimming cut 0 bases from V and 5 bases from J; bases unmatched to any gene: 5. CDR3 nucleotide sequence: TGTGCCAGCAGCTTAGGAGGACAGGGCAAATATGGCTACACCTTC. Protein: CASSLGGQGKYGYTF.

J is TRBJ1-2 and V is TRBV29-1, with D possibly matching TRBD1 (5 bases). V was pared by 0 bases and J by 7 bases, with 12 bases between. The CDR3 has 13 amino acids. CDR1 SQVTM and CDR2 ANQGSEA come from the germline V gene. The DNA of the CDR3 is TGCAGCGTTGAAGATCTGGAGGGGACTGGCTACACCTTC. This encodes CSVEDLEGTGYTF.

This clone was counted a few times. This sequence joins TRBV25-1 and TRBJ1-6; D is unclear. This CDR3 contains 9 residues. Trimming shortened V by 9 bases and J by 15 bases, and 9 bases separated the two germline ends. Germline values: CDR1 MGHDK, CDR2 SYGVNS. The CDR3 loop is CARGTRLHF. The CDR3 DNA reads as TGTGCCAGAGGTACTCGCCTCCACTTT.

The chain employs TRBV6-5 and TRBJ2-1; tentative D call: TRBD2 (5 bases). The V end was cut by 7 bases, the J end by 5 bases, with 9 bases between. The CDR3 spans 12 residues. CDR1 and CDR2 (germline): MNHEY, SVGAGI. DNA for the CDR3: TGTGCCAGCAATAGCGCGGACAATGAGCAGTTCTTC. Protein sequence: CASNSADNEQFF.

This chain uses TRBV29-1 with TRBJ1-2; D gene ambiguous. CDR1 is SQVTM and CDR2 is ANQGSEA in the germline V gene. The CDR3 consists of 16 residues. V lost 2 bases and J 1 base, leaving 17 bases between the germline ends. This chain's CDR3 is CSVEPLEDFRNYGYTF. DNA of the CDR3: TGCAGCGTTGAACCTCTTGAGGACTTCCGTAACTATGGCTACACCTTC.

The V gene is TRBV5-1, the J gene TRBJ2-3; either TRBD1 or TRBD2 may fit D (5 bases each). Germline V gene lookup returns CDR1 SGHRS and CDR2 YFSETQ. The CDR3 loop spans 15 amino acids. Trimming removed 5 bases from V and 0 bases from J, with 13 bases in between. The CDR3 spells CASSLGESSTDTQYF. DNA of the CDR3: TGCGCCAGCAGTCTAGGGGAGTCTAGCACAGATACGCAGTATTTT.

The chain is built from TRBV2 and TRBJ1-2; TRBD1 agrees at 9 bases. The CDR3 contains 15 residues. With V trimmed by 8 bases and J by 4 bases, 11 bases remained unmatched. From germline, CDR1 is SNHLY and CDR2 FYNNEI. The CDR3 sequence is CASERGQGGGYGYTF. The CDR3 coding sequence is TGTGCCAGCGAACGGGGACAGGGCGGAGGCTATGGCTACACCTTC.

The rearrangement uses TRBV11-2 and TRBJ2-1; D remains ambiguous. Trimming took off 3 bases at V and 9 bases at J, with 6 bases between the two ends. The CDR3 totals 11 residues. Germline V gene data show CDR1 as SGHAT and CDR2 as FQNNGV. CDR3 in amino acids: CASSFASEQFF. CDR3 sequence (DNA): TGTGCCAGCAGCTTCGCCAGTGAGCAGTTCTTC.

The V gene is TRBV2, the J gene TRBJ1-5, with a weak D call TRBD1 (6 bases). Germline CDR1 and CDR2: SNHLY and FYNNEI. The CDR3 sequence is 13 residues long. The V end lost 4 bases, the J end lost 6 bases, and 10 bases lay between the germline ends. CDR3 sequence (DNA): TGTGCCAGCAGTGTGGGGGCCACTCAGCCCCAGCATTTT. Amino acid sequence: CASSVGATQPQHF.

V usage is TRBV27 and J usage is TRBJ1-5; possible D gene TRBD1, 5 bases. The CDR3 totals 16 residues. Germline V gene lookup returns CDR1 MNHEY and CDR2 SMNVEV (reference sequence). Between the trimmed V and J ends, which lost 3 bases and 7 bases, there was a span of 19 bases. CDR3 nucleotides: TGTGCCAGCAGTTTCCACTCAGTAGGGGCGGAGCAGCCCCAGCATTTT. Protein product: CASSFHSVGAEQPQHF.

This sequence joins TRBV27 and TRBJ1-4, with D tentatively TRBD1 (6 bases). Between the trimmed V and J ends, which lost 5 bases and 8 bases, there was a span of 12 bases. The CDR3 sequence is 13 residues long. CDR1 and CDR2 (germline): MNHEY, SMNVEV (reference sequence). DNA of the CDR3: TGTGCCAGCAGTGGGGGGGCTCGGGAAAAACTGTTTTTT. This codes for CASSGGAREKLFF.

This rearrangement joins TRBV29-1 to TRBJ1-1; D not resolved. Germline V gene data show CDR1 as SQVTM and CDR2 as ANQGSEA. V lost 5 bases, J lost 3 bases, and 28 bases lay in between. This CDR3 contains 18 residues. The CDR3 here is CSVSLSVPQAIRDTEAFF. CDR3 coding DNA: TGCAGCGTTTCCTTAAGTGTTCCGCAGGCCATACGGGACACTGAAGCTTTCTTT.

This clone was seen a few times. The chain recombines TRBV5-1 with TRBJ2-4, with a possible D match to TRBD1 (6 bases). Trimming shortened V by 4 bases and J by 10 bases, and 12 bases separated the two germline ends. Germline V gene data show CDR1 as SGHRS and CDR2 as YFSETQ. This CDR3 is 12 amino acids long. The CDR3 nucleotides are TGCGCCAGCAGCCAGACAGGATGTATTCAGTACTTC. Translating gives CASSQTGCIQYF. Supplemented by reference TRBV5-1 and TRBJ2-4, the full variable domain reads KAGVTQTPRYLIKTRGQQVTLSCSPISGHRSVSWYQQTPGQGLQFLFEYFSETQRNKGNFPGRFSGRQFSNSRSEMNVSTLELGDSALYLCASSQTGCIQYFGAGTRLSVL.

As for this clone: Additional DNA sequences in this sample encode the identical CDR3. The chain uses TRBV27 and TRBJ2-1, with 7 bases lining up with TRBD2. Germline CDR1 is MNHEY and CDR2 is SMNVEV (reference sequence). V lost 0 bases to trimming and J lost 4 bases; unmatched junction nucleotides: 3. The CDR3 spans 15 residues. The CDR3 DNA reads as TGTGCCAGCAGTTTATCGGGGGGGACGTACAATGAGCAGTTCTTC. Translated: CASSLSGGTYNEQFF.

This chain links TRBV6-5 with TRBJ1-1; 7 positions match TRBD1. This CDR3 contains 13 residues. The J segment lost 5 bases and the V segment lost 6 bases, leaving 6 bases of the junction unmatched. Germline CDR1 MNHEY, CDR2 SVGAGI. The CDR3 spells CASSPGGRTEAFF. The CDR3 nucleotides are TGTGCCAGCAGCCCAGGGGGGCGGACTGAAGCTTTCTTT.

The chain recombines TRBV18 with TRBJ1-1, with TRBD1 as a possible D gene (5 bases). CDR3 length: 11 amino acids. Germline CDR1 reads KGHSH; CDR2 reads LQKENI. The germline V and J ends were trimmed by 4 bases and 7 bases, with 7 bases remaining between them. CDR3 amino acids: CASSRGLEAFF. The CDR3 DNA reads as TGTGCCAGCTCACGGGGCCTTGAAGCTTTCTTT. Combining the CDR3 with reference TRBV18 and TRBJ1-1 gives the whole variable domain NAGVMQNPRHLVRRRGQEARLRCSPMKGHSHVYWYRQLPEEGLKFMVYLQKENIIDESGMPKERFSAEFPKEGPSILRIQQVVRGDSAAYFCASSRGLEAFFGQGTRLTVV.

The chain has TRBV30 and TRBJ2-5; D is undetermined. Near its end, the DNA agrees better with TRBJ2-7, so the J call may be wrong. This CDR3 comprises 14 residues. Germline CDR1 and CDR2: GTSNPN and SVGIG (reference sequence). In nucleotides, the CDR3 is TGTGCCTGGAGTGTGAGTGAGAGCTCCTACGAGCAGTACTTC. Its protein product is CAWSVSESSYEQYF.

CDR3 nucleotide sequence: TGTGCCTGGACCGTCGGAGGGCCTACGACCCAGTACTTC. As protein: CAWTVGGPTTQYF. The chain employs TRBV30 and TRBJ2-5; a weak D match, TRBD2 (6 bases). V lost 4 bases and J lost 7, with 16 bases in between. The CDR3 is 13 amino acids. In germline, CDR1 is GTSNPN, CDR2 SVGIG (reference sequence).

The CDR3 DNA reads as TGTGCCAGCAGTTACTCTCGCCCTAACTATGGCTACACCTTC. It translates to CASSYSRPNYGYTF. J is TRBJ1-2 and V is TRBV6-5; D is uncertain. Trimming cost V 0 bases and J 0 bases, with 5 bases left between them. The CDR3 is 14 amino acids. The germline CDR1 and CDR2 sequences are MNHEY and SVGAGI.

This clone has just a few counts. The rearrangement joins TRBV10-2 to TRBJ2-7, with D possibly being TRBD1 (5 bases). Germline V lookup: CDR1 WSHSY, CDR2 SAAADI. The germline V and J ends were trimmed by 3 bases and 4 bases, with 10 bases remaining between them. This CDR3 spans 13 amino acids. CDR3 sequence (DNA): TGCGCCAGCAGTGATGTCCAGGGATACGAGCAGTACTTC. It is translated as CASSDVQGYEQYF.